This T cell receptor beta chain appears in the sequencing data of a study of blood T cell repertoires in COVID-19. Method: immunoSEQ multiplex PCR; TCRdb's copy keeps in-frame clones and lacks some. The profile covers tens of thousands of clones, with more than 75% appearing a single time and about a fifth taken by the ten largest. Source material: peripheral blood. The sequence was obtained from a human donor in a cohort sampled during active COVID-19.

Here the CDR3 reads CASSSNPLTGELFF. CDR3 nucleotide sequence: TGTGCCAGCAGCTCCAACCCACTCACCGGGGAGCTGTTTTTT. This chain joins TRBV7-3 and TRBJ2-2; D call uncertain. The CDR3 runs to 14 residues. The germline CDR1 and CDR2 sequences are SGHTA and FQGTGA. Trimming took off 4 bases at V and 4 bases at J, with 10 bases between the two ends.